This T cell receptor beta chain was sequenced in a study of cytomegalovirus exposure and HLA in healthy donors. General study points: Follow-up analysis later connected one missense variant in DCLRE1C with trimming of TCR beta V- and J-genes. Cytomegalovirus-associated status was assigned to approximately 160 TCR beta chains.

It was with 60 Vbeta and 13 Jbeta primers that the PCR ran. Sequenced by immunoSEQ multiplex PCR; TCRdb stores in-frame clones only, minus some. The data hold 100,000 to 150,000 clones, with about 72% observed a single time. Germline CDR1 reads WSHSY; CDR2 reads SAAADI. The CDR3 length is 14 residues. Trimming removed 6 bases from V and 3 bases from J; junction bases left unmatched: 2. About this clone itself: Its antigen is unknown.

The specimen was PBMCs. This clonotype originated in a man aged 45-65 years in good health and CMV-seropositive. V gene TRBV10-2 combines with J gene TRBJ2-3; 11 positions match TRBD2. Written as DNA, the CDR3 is TGCGCCAGCAGCACTAGCGGGAGAACAGATACGCAGTATTTT. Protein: CASSTSGRTDTQYF.